This entry is about one TCR beta chain. This sample was taken from a study of blood T cell repertoires in COVID-19. Study as a whole: Samples of COVID-19 (acute and convalescent) were obtained from the United States, Italy and Spain.

Trimming cost V 6 bases and J 0 bases; bases outside gene matches: 15. The CDR3 totals 18 residues. Germline values: CDR1 KGHSH, CDR2 LQKENI. Authors' processing steps: From reference gene primer amplification, estimates of nucleated cell counts were derived. TCRdb's table, derived via immunoSEQ multiplex PCR, lists solely in-frame clones and lacks some. D and trimming come from the DNA, and the V and J calls and clone size come from that table. The sample includes 140,000 to 150,000 clones, roughly 88% seen only once; the top ten take around 8%. Seattle cases were enrolled at active infection and followed longitudinally.

The sequence was obtained from a woman aged 60-75 years with COVID-19, enrolled during active disease. V usage is TRBV18 and J usage is TRBJ2-3; 7 bases line up with TRBD1. The sequenced material came from peripheral blood. The CDR3 loop is CASSLDSGTDISTDTQYF. CDR3 nucleotide sequence: TGTGCCAGCTCTCTTGATTCCGGGACAGACATTAGCACAGATACGCAGTATTTT.